The sequence of this T cell receptor beta chain was determined in a study of T cells in tumors and immune-related adverse events (dated by TCRdb to about 2021). About this clone: The antigen it binds to is not known. No base quality information exists; no much larger clone differs at one position.

The TCR beta locus was amplified and sequenced with the immunoSEQ assay, yielding bulk TCR Vbeta CDR3 data. The paper's processing steps were these. CDR3s were excluded if they were non-productive, were shorter than 7 amino acids, or did not start with C or end with F/W. Analysis was restricted to specimens with at least 1000 reads, and each clonotype was defined at the amino acid level. Clonality was calculated as 1 minus Pielou's evenness. Library sizes were equalized by abundance-weighted random subsampling with replacement, repeated 100 times to report 95% confidence intervals. Repertoire overlap was quantified using the Morisita overlap index, and the top 40 clones per specimen were examined for overlap with the irAE. The table comes from immuneACCESS by way of TCRdb, which keeps in-frame sequences with V and J called. Part of the clones is missing from these tables; in studies checked, under half for an unresolved V gene and the rest for unknown reasons. That table furnishes V, J and clone size, whereas the DNA furnished D and trimming. The sample table records 5,100 or so clones; less than 65% of these occur just once. About 6.1% of the sample is held by the ten biggest clonotypes.

There are 16 amino acids in the CDR3, from cysteine to phenylalanine inclusive. Only the CDR3 DNA is retained, 48 bases long and in frame from the first base. As encoded in the germline V gene (reference sequence), CDR1 is GTSNPN while CDR2 is SVGIG. At the junction V is shortened by 3 bases and J by 2 bases; bases outside the gene matches: 8. The treatment or condition tag for this specimen amounts to: nivolumab (PD-1 blockade) given before sampling. The DNeasy Blood and Tissue Kit was used to extract DNA from the formalin-fixed paraffin-embedded specimens. This sequence originates from a female donor with metastatic renal cell carcinoma. The chain is made from TRBV30 and TRBJ1-5, with 9 junctional bases fitting TRBD1. Here the sequenced sample was gut tissue, taken from a patient treated with anti-PD-1 therapy. The CDR3 loop reads CAWRATGGGGNQPQHF. At the DNA level, the sequence is TGTGCCTGGAGGGCGACAGGGGGGGGAGGCAATCAGCCCCAGCATTTT.